This T cell receptor beta chain was captured in a study of T-cell memory formation after mild COVID-19. MiXCR was run by TCRdb on the 5' RACE reads, yielding one entry per CDR3 protein. The sample holds some 290,000 distinct CDR3 sequences, about 16% seen once. This clonotype was picked up many times. The V end was cut by 6 bases, the J end by 4 bases, with 16 bases between. The CDR3 runs to 16 residues. In germline, CDR1 is MNHEY, CDR2 SVGAGI. The sequence was collected from a young man who had mild COVID-19 (a few samples of this study predate the infection). Cell type and time point are not known. The specimen was PBMCs or a T cell subset sorted from them (not recorded which). This chain joins TRBV6-5 and TRBJ2-6; D might be TRBD2 (6 bases). The CDR3 here is CASRPPGVRGANVLTF. The CDR3 DNA reads as TGTGCCAGCAGGCCCCCGGGAGTTCGCGGGGCCAACGTCCTGACTTTC.